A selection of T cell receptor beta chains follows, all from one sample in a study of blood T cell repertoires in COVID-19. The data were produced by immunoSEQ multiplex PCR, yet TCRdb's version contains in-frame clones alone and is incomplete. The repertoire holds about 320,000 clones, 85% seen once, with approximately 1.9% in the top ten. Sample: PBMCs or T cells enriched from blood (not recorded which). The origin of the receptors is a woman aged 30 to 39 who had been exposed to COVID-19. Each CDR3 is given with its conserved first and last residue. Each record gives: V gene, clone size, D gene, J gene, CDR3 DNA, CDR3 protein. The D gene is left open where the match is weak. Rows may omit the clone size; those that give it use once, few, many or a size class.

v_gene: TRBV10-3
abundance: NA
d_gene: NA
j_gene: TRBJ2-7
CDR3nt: TGTGCCATCAGTGATAGTGACAGTATCTACGAGCAGTACTTC
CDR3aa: CAISDSDSIYEQYF

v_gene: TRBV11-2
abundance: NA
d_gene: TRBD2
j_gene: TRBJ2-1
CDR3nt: TGTGCCAGCAGTCACCAGATAGCGGGTGACAATGAGCAGTTCTTC
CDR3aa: CASSHQIAGDNEQFF

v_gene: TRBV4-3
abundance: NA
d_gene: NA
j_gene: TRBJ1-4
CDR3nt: TGCGCCAGCAGCCAAGATTCAGGGTTTACTAATGAAAAACTGTTTTTT
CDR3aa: CASSQDSGFTNEKLFF

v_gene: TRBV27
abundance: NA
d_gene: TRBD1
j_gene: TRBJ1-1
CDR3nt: TGTGCCAGCCGGGACAGGGGGGTCATGAACACTGAAGCTTTCTTT
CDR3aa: CASRDRGVMNTEAFF

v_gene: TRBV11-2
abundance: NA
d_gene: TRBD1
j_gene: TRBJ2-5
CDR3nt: TGTGCCAGCACCGGGACAGGGGGCGGGTTGGAGACCCAGTACTTC
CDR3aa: CASTGTGGGLETQYF

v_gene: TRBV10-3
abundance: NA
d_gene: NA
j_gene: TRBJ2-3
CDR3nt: TGTGCCATCAGTGTGACAAGGGGTTACACAGATACGCAGTATTTT
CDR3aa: CAISVTRGYTDTQYF

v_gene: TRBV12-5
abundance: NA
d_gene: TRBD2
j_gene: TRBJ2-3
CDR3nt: TGTGCTAGTTCGCTATCGTCTAGCGGGTACACAGATACGCAGTATTTT
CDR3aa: CASSLSSSGYTDTQYF

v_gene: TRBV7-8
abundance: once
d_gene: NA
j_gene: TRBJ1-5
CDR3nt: TGTGCCACTGCAAGACAGGATAGCAATCAGCCCCAGCATTTT
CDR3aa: CATARQDSNQPQHF

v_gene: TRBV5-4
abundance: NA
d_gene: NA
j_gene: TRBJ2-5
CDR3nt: TGTGCCAGCAGCTTGGCAGGGGAGACCCAGTACTTC
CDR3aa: CASSLAGETQYF

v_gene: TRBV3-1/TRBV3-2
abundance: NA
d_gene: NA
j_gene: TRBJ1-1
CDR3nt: TGTGCCAGCAGCCGGACAGACTCTCCAGCCACTGAAGCTTTCTTT
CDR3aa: CASSRTDSPATEAFF

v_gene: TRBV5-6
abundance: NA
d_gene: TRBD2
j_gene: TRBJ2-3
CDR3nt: TGTGCCAGCAGCCCGCGACTAGCGGGAGGAACAGATACGCAGTATTTT
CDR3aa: CASSPRLAGGTDTQYF

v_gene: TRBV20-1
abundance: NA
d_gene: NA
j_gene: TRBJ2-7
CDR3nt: TGCAGTGCTAGTTATGCCGGGACTTGGCGCTCCTACGAGCAGTACTTC
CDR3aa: CSASYAGTWRSYEQYF

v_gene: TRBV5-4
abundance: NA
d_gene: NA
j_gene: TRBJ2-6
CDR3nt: TGTGCCAGCAGCCTAGACCAGTCTGGGGCCAACGTCCTGACTTTC
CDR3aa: CASSLDQSGANVLTF

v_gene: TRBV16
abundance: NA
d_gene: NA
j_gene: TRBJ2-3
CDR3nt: TGTGCCAGCAGCTACAGGGAAGGGACAGATACGCAGTATTTT
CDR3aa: CASSYREGTDTQYF

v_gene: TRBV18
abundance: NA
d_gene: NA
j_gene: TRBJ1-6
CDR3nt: TGTGCCAGCTCACCAGGGCAGGATTCACCCCTCCACTTT
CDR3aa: CASSPGQDSPLHF

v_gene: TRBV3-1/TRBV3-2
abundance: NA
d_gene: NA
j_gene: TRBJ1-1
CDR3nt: TGTGCCAGCAGCTATACTGGGGGGAGAGGCGCTGAAGCTTTCTTT
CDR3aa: CASSYTGGRGAEAFF

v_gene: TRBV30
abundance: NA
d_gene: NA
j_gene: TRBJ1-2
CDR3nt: TGTGCCTGGAACCAGGGAGGGGTTAACTATGGCTACACCTTC
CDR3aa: CAWNQGGVNYGYTF

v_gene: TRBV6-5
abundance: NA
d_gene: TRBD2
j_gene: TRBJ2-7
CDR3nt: TGTGCCAGCAGTTCCGGAGAGCGGGAGGCATCCGAGCAGTACTTC
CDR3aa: CASSSGEREASEQYF

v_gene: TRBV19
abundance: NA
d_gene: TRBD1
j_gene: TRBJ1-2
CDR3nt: TGTGCCAGTAATCTCCGGGACAGGGGGCCGAGGAACTATGGCTACACCTTC
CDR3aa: CASNLRDRGPRNYGYTF

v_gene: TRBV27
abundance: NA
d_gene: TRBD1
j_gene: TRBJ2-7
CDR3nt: TGTGCCAGCACCGCATTTCCGGGACAGGGGGTGTCGGTCAACGAGCAGTACTTC
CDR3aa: CASTAFPGQGVSVNEQYF

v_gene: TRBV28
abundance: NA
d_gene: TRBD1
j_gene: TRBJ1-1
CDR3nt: TGTGCCAGCAGCCTGGACAGGGGATTGGCCACTGAAGCTTTCTTT
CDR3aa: CASSLDRGLATEAFF

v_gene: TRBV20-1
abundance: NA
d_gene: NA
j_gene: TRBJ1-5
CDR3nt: TGCAGTGTATCGTCTAAACAGCCCCAGCATTTT
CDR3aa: CSVSSKQPQHF

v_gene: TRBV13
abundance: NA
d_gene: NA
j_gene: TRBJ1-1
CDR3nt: TGTGCCAGCAGCTTTGGGCAGGGGAACACTGAAGCTTTCTTT
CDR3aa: CASSFGQGNTEAFF

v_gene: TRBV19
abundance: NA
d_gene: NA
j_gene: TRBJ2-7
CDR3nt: TGTGCCAGTAGGGACCAGTCTGGGGCCTACGAACAGTACTTC
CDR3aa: CASRDQSGAYEQYF

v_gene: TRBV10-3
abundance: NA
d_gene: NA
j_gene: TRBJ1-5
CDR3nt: TGTGCCATCACTGACAGTCCCAATCAGCCCCAGCATTTT
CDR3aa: CAITDSPNQPQHF

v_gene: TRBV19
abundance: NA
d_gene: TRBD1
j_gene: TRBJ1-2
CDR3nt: TGTGCCAGTCTACCGGGACAGGGACCCAACTATGGCTACACCTTC
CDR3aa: CASLPGQGPNYGYTF

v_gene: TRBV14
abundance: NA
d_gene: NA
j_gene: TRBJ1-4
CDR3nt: TGTGCCAGCAGCCGTTTGTCAGCCAGGGCGGATGAAAAACTGTTTTTT
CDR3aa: CASSRLSARADEKLFF

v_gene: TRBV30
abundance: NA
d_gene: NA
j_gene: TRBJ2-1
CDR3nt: TGTGCCTGGAGTGTACCCCACGGGTGGAATGAGCAGTTCTTC
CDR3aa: CAWSVPHGWNEQFF

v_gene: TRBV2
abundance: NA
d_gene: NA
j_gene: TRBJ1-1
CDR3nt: TGTGCCAGCACACAGACGAACACTGAAGCTTTCTTT
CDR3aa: CASTQTNTEAFF

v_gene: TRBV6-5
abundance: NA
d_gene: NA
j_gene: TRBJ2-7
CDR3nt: TGTGCCAGCAGCGACAGCCAGAGGTACGAGCAGTACTTC
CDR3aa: CASSDSQRYEQYF

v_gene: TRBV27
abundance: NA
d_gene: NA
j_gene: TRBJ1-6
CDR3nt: TGTGCCAGCAGTTTGTGGGGGGGCATCTATAATTCACCCCTCCACTTT
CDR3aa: CASSLWGGIYNSPLHF

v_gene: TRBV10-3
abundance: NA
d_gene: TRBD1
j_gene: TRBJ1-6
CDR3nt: TGTGCCATCAGGAAAGACAGGGGGCCCGATTCACCCCTCCACTTT
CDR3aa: CAIRKDRGPDSPLHF

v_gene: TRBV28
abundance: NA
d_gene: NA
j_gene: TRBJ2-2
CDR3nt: TGTGCCAGCAGTTCCTTAGAGCCGAACACCGGGGAGCTGTTTTTT
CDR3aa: CASSSLEPNTGELFF

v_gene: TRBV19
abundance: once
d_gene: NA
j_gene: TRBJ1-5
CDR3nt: TGTGCCAGTAGTATTGTATCCAGTACCGTCCCCATTTTT
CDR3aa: CASSIVSSTVPIF

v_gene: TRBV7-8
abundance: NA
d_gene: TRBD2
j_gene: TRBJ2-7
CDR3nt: TGTGCCAGCAGCCGAACGGGGGGTAACGAGCAGTACTTC
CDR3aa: CASSRTGGNEQYF

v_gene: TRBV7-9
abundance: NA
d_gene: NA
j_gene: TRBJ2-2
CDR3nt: TGTGCCAGCAGCCCCCGGGGTAGTGCGAACACCGGGGAGCTGTTTTTT
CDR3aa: CASSPRGSANTGELFF

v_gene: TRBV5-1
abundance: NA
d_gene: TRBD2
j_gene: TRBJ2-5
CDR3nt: TGCGCCAGCAGAAGGGAGGGAGAGACCCAGTACTTC
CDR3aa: CASRREGETQYF

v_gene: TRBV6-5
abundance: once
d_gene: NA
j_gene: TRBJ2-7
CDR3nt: TGTGCCAGCAGCGCCTACGAGCAGTACTTC
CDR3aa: CASSAYEQYF

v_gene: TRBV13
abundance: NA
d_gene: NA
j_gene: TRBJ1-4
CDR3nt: TGTGCCAGCAGCTTCCTAGACAGTCAGGAACTGTTTTTT
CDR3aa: CASSFLDSQELFF

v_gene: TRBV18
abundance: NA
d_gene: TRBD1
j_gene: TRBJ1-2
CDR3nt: TGTGCCAGCTCACCCTCAGTCTTAAAGAGGGGGCTGGGCTATGGCTACACCTTC
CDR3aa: CASSPSVLKRGLGYGYTF

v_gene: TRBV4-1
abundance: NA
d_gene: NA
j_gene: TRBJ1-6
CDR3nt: TGCGCCAGCAGCCAAGCCCCTAGTGGAAGGTCCTATAATTCACCCCTCCACTTT
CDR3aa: CASSQAPSGRSYNSPLHF

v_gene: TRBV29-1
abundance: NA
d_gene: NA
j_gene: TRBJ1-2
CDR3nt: TGCAGCGTAGGTCACCAAGCGTATTTTAACTATGGCTACACCTTC
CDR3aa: CSVGHQAYFNYGYTF

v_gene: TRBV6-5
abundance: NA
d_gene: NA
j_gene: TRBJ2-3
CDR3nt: TGTGCCAGCAGCCTTAGCAGTGGCACAGATACGCAGTATTTT
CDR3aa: CASSLSSGTDTQYF

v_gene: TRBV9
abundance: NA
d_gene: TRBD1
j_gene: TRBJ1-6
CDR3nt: TGTGCCAGCAGCGTAGGGACAGGGTTTAATTCACCCCTCCACTTT
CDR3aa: CASSVGTGFNSPLHF

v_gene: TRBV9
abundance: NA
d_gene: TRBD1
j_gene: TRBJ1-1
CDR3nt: TGTGCCAGCAGCCCACAACAGGGGGGTTCTAACACTGAAGCTTTCTTT
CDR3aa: CASSPQQGGSNTEAFF

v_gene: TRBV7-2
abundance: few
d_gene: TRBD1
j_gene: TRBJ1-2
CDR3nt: TGTGCCAGCAGCTCAACCGGGACAGGGACGAACTATGGCTACACCTTC
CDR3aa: CASSSTGTGTNYGYTF

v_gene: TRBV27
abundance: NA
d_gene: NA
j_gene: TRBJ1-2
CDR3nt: TGTGCCAGCGGCGAAGCTAATACTATCTATGGCTACACCTTC
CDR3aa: CASGEANTIYGYTF

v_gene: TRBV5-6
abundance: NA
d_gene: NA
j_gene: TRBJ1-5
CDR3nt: TGTGCCAGCAGCTTGGCCCCCGGTCAGCCCCAGCATTTT
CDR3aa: CASSLAPGQPQHF

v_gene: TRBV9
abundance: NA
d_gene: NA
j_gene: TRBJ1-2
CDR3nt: TGTGCCAGCAGCCCCCTAGTAGGTGGCTATGGCTACACCTTC
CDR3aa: CASSPLVGGYGYTF

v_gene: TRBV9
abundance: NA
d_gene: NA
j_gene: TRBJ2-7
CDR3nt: TGTGCCAGCAGCCCTTCGAGCGGAGCCTTCTACGAGCAGTACTTC
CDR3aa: CASSPSSGAFYEQYF

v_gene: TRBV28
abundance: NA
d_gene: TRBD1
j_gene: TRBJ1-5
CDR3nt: TGTGCCAGCAGCTCGGGACAGGCGGCTTATCAGCCCCAGCATTTT
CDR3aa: CASSSGQAAYQPQHF

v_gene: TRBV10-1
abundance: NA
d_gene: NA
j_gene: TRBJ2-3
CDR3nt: TGCGCCAGCAGTGAATCGGGATCTAGCACAGATACGCAGTATTTT
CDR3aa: CASSESGSSTDTQYF